This T cell receptor beta chain appears in the sequencing data of a study of human T cells and chemical hapten exposure. Whole-study results and caveats: Expanded TCRs created a significantly greater count of big CDR3 similarity clusters than controls did.

This clonotype was counted many times. No antigen is known for it. Via MiXCR, TCRdb re-called the RACE reads, giving one row per CDR3 protein. In the table there are some 400,000 distinct CDR3 sequences, more than 4.5% of which are singletons. Time point specified: patch test 1, 2 weeks after DPC sensitization. Treatment in this sample: therapeutic diphenylcyclopropenone sensitization with weekly scalp DPC. With 5 bases clipped from V and 5 bases from J, the junction kept 7 bases outside the gene matches. The CDR3 runs 14 residues. Germline CDR1 and CDR2: SGHRS and YFSETQ. The chain carries TRBV5-1 and TRBJ1-5; 7 bases align to TRBD1. The material was whole blood, obtained in connection with sensitization to the hapten diphenylcyclopropenone (DPC). This clonotype was obtained from a woman aged 45-65 years with alopecia areata. Some clones in this sample may be carry-over from other donors' samples. The chain's CDR3 is CASSGEGGDQPQHF. CDR3 DNA: TGCGCCAGCAGTGGGGAAGGGGGCGATCAGCCCCAGCATTTT.